What follows are 13 T cell receptor beta chains derived from one specimen sequenced in a study of blood T cell repertoires in COVID-19. Only in-frame clones appear in the TCRdb table, and some are missing; sequencing was by immunoSEQ multiplex PCR. The repertoire holds around 240,000 clones, with about 84% as singletons. What was sequenced was PBMCs or T cells enriched from blood (not recorded which). The receptors come from a woman between 50 and 59 years old who had recovered from COVID-19.

This chain uses TRBV7-9 with TRBJ1-2; 9 positions match TRBD1. The CDR3 runs 13 residues. CDR1 SEHNR and CDR2 FQNEAQ come from the germline V gene (reference sequence). V lost 3 bases to trimming and J lost 7 bases; unmatched junction nucleotides: 3. The CDR3 DNA follows: TGTGCCAGCAGCTTTTGGGACAGGGCTGGCTACACCTTC. Translated, it gives CASSFWDRAGYTF.

The chain joins TRBV28 to TRBJ1-2; no firm D call. The CDR3 is 15 residues long. The V end lost 5 bases, the J end lost 3 bases, and 16 bases lay between the germline ends. From germline, CDR1 is MDHEN and CDR2 SYDVKM. The CDR3: CASSPLEARYYGYTF. CDR3 in DNA: TGTGCCAGCAGTCCCCTCGAGGCTCGCTACTATGGCTACACCTTC.

The table lists this clone with a count of one. V is TRBV28 and J is TRBJ1-2; D gene ambiguous. The CDR3 consists of 14 residues. V was pared by 3 bases and J by 1 base, with 9 bases between. CDR1 is MDHEN, CDR2 SYDVKM, per germline. DNA for the CDR3: TGTGCCAGCAGTTTGGGCAGATATAACTATGGCTACACCTTC. Translating it yields CASSLGRYNYGYTF.

This clone is a singleton in its sample. The chain links TRBV10-3 to TRBJ1-4; D might be TRBD1 (5 bases). V was pared by 10 bases and J by 5 bases, with 11 bases between. Germline CDR1 ENHRY, CDR2 SYGVKD. This CDR3 is built from 12 residues. The CDR3 region has the DNA TGTGCCACCCGGACACCGAATGAAAAACTGTTTTTT. Protein product: CATRTPNEKLFF.

This clone is a singleton in its sample. The rearrangement links TRBV5-1 to TRBJ1-4, with 8 bases aligning to TRBD1. CDR1 is SGHRS and CDR2 is YFSETQ in the germline V gene. The CDR3 is made up of 15 amino acids. After removal of 4 bases from V and 5 bases from J, the junction contained 7 bases not matched to a gene. In DNA form, the CDR3 reads TGCGCCAGCAGCACTTACAGGGGGGCGAATGAAAAACTGTTTTTT. Protein: CASSTYRGANEKLFF.

The chain has TRBV25-1 and TRBJ2-5, with 15 nucleotides matching TRBD2. Germline CDR1 reads MGHDK; CDR2 reads SYGVNS. Trimming removed 2 bases from V and 2 bases from J; junction bases left unmatched: 3. The CDR3 has 17 amino acids. The CDR3 is CASSEGTSGRWQETQYF. CDR3 DNA: TGTGCCAGCAGTGAAGGGACTAGCGGGAGGTGGCAAGAGACCCAGTACTTC.

The V gene is TRBV3-1 (or the pseudogene TRBV3-2), the J gene TRBJ2-1, with a possible D match to TRBD1 (6 bases). The germline V gene has CDR1 LGHDT and CDR2 YNNKEL (reference sequence). The CDR3 spans 16 residues. With 1 base removed from V and 0 bases from J, the gap between germline ends came to 10 bases. CDR3 nucleotide sequence: TGTGCCAGCAGCCAAGGGGGGCTAGGCTCCTACAATGAGCAGTTCTTC. It codes for CASSQGGLGSYNEQFF.

The V call is TRBV19, the J call TRBJ1-6; D is perhaps TRBD1 (5 bases). The CDR3 runs to 17 residues. Trimming removed 9 bases from V and 0 bases from J, with 18 bases in between. Germline loops: CDR1 LNHDA, CDR2 SQIVND (reference sequence). This CDR3 is CASQRKGLSSYNSPLHF. CDR3 coding DNA: TGTGCCAGCCAACGGAAGGGGTTGAGCTCCTATAATTCACCCCTCCACTTT.

The V call is TRBV7-3, the J call TRBJ1-1, with D perhaps TRBD1 (5 bases). There are 14 residues in the CDR3. V gave up 4 bases and J gave up 4 bases, with 13 bases separating them. Germline loops: CDR1 SGHTA, CDR2 FQGTGA. CDR3 in DNA: TGTGCCAGCAGCTCTCAGACAGTGGGCACTGAAGCTTTCTTT. It codes for CASSSQTVGTEAFF.

This chain links TRBV18 with TRBJ1-5, with D hard to call. This CDR3 contains 15 residues. Trimming pared 5 bases from V and 0 bases from J, leaving 11 bases between. The germline CDR1 and CDR2 sequences are KGHSH and LQKENI. CDR3 sequence: CASSELITSNQPQHF. The CDR3, as DNA: TGTGCCAGCTCAGAACTGATCACTAGCAATCAGCCCCAGCATTTT.

This clone was observed a few times. The gene calls are TRBV6-1 and TRBJ1-1; 8 positions match TRBD1. The CDR3 totals 15 residues. Looked up from germline, CDR1 is MNHNS and CDR2 is SASEGT. V lost 3 bases to trimming and J lost 4 bases; unmatched junction nucleotides: 7. The CDR3 spells CASSDRQGWATEAFF. DNA for the CDR3: TGTGCCAGCAGTGATCGACAGGGGTGGGCCACTGAAGCTTTCTTT.

J is TRBJ2-5 and V is TRBV5-4, with D possibly matching TRBD2 (5 bases). Per the germline V gene, CDR1 is SGHNT and CDR2 is YYREEE (reference sequence). CDR3 size: 13 residues. The ends were cut back, 1 base at V and 5 bases at J, with 9 bases in the middle. The CDR3 sequence is CASSLNSDETQYF. CDR3 DNA sequence: TGTGCCAGCAGCTTGAATAGCGATGAGACCCAGTACTTC.

The chain joins TRBV28 to TRBJ1-5, with D maybe TRBD1 (5 bases). CDR3 length: 12 amino acids. The germline CDR1 and CDR2 sequences are MDHEN and SYDVKM. Deletions cut 10 bases from V and 7 bases from J, with 14 bases between. CDR3 protein: CATWGGLQPQHF. CDR3 DNA: TGTGCCACCTGGGGGGGGTTACAGCCCCAGCATTTT.